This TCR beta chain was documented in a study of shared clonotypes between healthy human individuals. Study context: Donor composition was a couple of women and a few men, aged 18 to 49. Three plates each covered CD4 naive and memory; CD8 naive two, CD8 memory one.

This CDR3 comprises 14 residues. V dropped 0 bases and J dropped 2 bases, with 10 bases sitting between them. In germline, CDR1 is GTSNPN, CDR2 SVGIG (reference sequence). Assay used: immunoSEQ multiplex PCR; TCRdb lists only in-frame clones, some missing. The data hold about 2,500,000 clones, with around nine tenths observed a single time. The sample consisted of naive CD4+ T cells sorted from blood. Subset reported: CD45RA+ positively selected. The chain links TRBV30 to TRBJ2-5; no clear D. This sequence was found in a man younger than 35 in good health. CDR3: CAWSVAGGQETQYF. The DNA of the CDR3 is TGTGCCTGGAGTGTGGCAGGTGGGCAAGAGACCCAGTACTTC.